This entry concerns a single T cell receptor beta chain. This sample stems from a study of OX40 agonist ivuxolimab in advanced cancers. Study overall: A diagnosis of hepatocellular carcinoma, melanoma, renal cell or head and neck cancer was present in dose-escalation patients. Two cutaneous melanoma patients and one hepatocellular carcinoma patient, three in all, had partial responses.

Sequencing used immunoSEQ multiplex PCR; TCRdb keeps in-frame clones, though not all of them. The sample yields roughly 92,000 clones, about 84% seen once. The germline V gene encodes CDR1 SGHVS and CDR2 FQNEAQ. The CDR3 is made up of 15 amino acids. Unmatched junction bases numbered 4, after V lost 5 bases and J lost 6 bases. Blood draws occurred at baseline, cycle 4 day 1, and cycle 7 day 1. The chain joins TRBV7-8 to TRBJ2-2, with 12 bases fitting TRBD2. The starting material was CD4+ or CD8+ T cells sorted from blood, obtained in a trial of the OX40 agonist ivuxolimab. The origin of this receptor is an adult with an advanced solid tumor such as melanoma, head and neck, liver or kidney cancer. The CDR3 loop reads CASSKTSGRPGELFF. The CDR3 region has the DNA TGTGCCAGCAGCAAAACTAGCGGGAGGCCCGGGGAGCTGTTTTTT.